These 14 T cell receptor beta chains came from one sample sequenced in a study of CD8 T cells in ankylosing spondylitis. TCRdb analysed the 5' RACE reads with MiXCR anew, one entry per CDR3 protein. The sample records more than 25,000 distinct CDR3 sequences, approximately 15% being singletons. The specimen was blood. The receptors stem from a male donor with ankylosing spondylitis or in good health (not recorded which).

This clonotype was detected only a few times. V and J are TRBV25-1 and TRBJ2-7, with 8 bases matching TRBD1. The CDR3 length is 14 residues. Germline V gene sequence: CDR1 MGHDK, CDR2 SYGVNS. J was trimmed by 6 bases and V by 3 bases; bases with no gene match: 7. Here the CDR3 reads CASSDGQGSSEQYF. The CDR3 DNA sequence: TGTGCCAGCAGTGATGGACAGGGCTCATCCGAGCAGTACTTC.

The V call is TRBV5-5, the J call TRBJ1-1; D possibly corresponds to TRBD1 (6 bases). Germline values: CDR1 SGHKS, CDR2 YYEKEE (reference sequence). The CDR3 has 14 amino acids. Trimming stripped 6 bases from V and 2 bases from J, with 14 bases between. This CDR3 is CASTEQGRNTEAFF. CDR3 in DNA: TGTGCCAGCACCGAACAGGGTCGTAACACTGAAGCTTTCTTT.

The rearrangement links TRBV12-3 or TRBV12-4 to TRBJ1-1; TRBD1 might be the D (5 bases). V lost 3 bases and J lost 1, with 9 bases in between. CDR3 length: 14 residues. CDR3 DNA: TGTGCCAGCAGTTTGCAGGGAGCGAACACTGAAGCTTTCTTT. Translating it yields CASSLQGANTEAFF.

The chain carries TRBV24-1 and TRBJ1-4; the D is unclear. CDR3 length: 12 residues. Germline CDR1 reads KGHDR; CDR2 reads SFDVKD. V lost 2 bases and J 3 bases, leaving 0 bases between the germline ends. The CDR3 DNA is TGTGCCACCAGTGATTCTAATGAAAAACTGTTTTTT. Its protein product is CATSDSNEKLFF.

The chain carries TRBV29-1 and TRBJ2-6; the D is unclear. Germline V lookup: CDR1 SQVTM, CDR2 ANQGSEA. V was shortened by 7 bases and J by 1 base, with 11 bases between the two germline ends. The CDR3 loop spans 14 amino acids. CDR3 bases: TGCAGCGCCCAGACCCAATCTGGGGCCAACGTCCTGACTTTC. This codes for CSAQTQSGANVLTF.

This clonotype has only a few counts. J is TRBJ2-2 and V is TRBV6-5, with 11 bases that match TRBD1. CDR1 is MNHEY, CDR2 SVGAGI, per germline. This CDR3 region has 15 residues. Trimming took 2 bases from V and 5 from J; bases not matched to a gene: 1. CDR3 DNA sequence: TGTGCCAGCAGTTACGGGACAGGGGGTACCGGGGAGCTGTTTTTT. Translating gives CASSYGTGGTGELFF.

The table lists this clonotype with a few counts. This chain connects TRBV5-6 to TRBJ2-5; weak D call: TRBD2 (7 bases). The germline V gene encodes CDR1 SGHDT and CDR2 YYEEEE. The CDR3 loop spans 15 amino acids. Between the trimmed V and J ends, which lost 4 bases and 5 bases, there was a span of 18 bases. The CDR3 loop is CASSRGAGGFETQYF. The CDR3, as DNA: TGTGCCAGCAGCCGGGGGGCTGGGGGTTTCGAGACCCAGTACTTC.

The J gene is TRBJ1-6, the V gene TRBV7-9; 7 bases match TRBD1. Germline V CDR1 and CDR2: SEHNR, FQNEAQ (reference sequence). The CDR3 is 14 residues long. V was clipped by 5 bases and J by 10 bases; unmatched bases: 8. Written as DNA, the CDR3 is TGTGCCAGCAGCCCACAGGGGTTTCGGTCACCCCTCCACTTT. Its translation: CASSPQGFRSPLHF.

CDR3 in DNA: TGCAGCGCTTGGTTAGGGATCCAAGAGACCCAGTACTTC. This translates into CSAWLGIQETQYF. This chain connects TRBV29-1 to TRBJ2-5; unclear D gene. Germline CDR1 SQVTM, CDR2 ANQGSEA. Deletions cut 7 bases from V and 1 base from J, with 13 bases between. This CDR3 spans 13 amino acids.

The chain's CDR3 is CASSLRLAGDNEQFF. The CDR3 bases are TGTGCCAGCAGCTTACGTCTAGCGGGAGATAATGAGCAGTTCTTC. This chain links TRBV11-1 with TRBJ2-1, with 10 bases identical to TRBD2. The V and J ends lost 2 bases and 7 bases, in that order; junction bases with no gene match: 5. This CDR3 is built from 15 residues. The germline CDR1 and CDR2 sequences are SGHAT and FQDESV (reference sequence). The variable domain in full, with the rest retrieved from reference TRBV11-1 and TRBJ2-1, is EAEVAQSPRYKITEKSQAVAFWCDPISGHATLYWYRQILGQGPELLVQFQDESVVDDSQLPKDRFSAERLKGVDSTLKIQPAELGDSAMYLCASSLRLAGDNEQFFGPGTRLTVL.

The table lists this clonotype with a few counts. The chain is built from TRBV28 and TRBJ2-7; D gene unclear. The CDR3 extends over 12 amino acids. Germline loops: CDR1 MDHEN, CDR2 SYDVKM. V was shortened by 5 bases and J by 4 bases, with 9 bases between the two germline ends. The CDR3 is CASSPARYEQYF. Written as DNA, the CDR3 is TGTGCCAGCAGTCCCGCCAGATACGAGCAGTACTTC.

This clonotype showed up just a few times. The chain has TRBV20-1 and TRBJ2-2, with D possibly matching TRBD2 (6 bases). Germline V gene sequence: CDR1 DFQATT, CDR2 SNEGSKA (reference sequence). This CDR3 spans 14 amino acids. V was trimmed by 5 bases and J by 2 bases, leaving 12 bases between them. DNA for the CDR3: TGCAGTGCTTCCTGGCGGGGAAACACCGGGGAGCTGTTTTTT. Translated: CSASWRGNTGELFF.

This clonotype occurred a few times. The chain combines TRBV21-1 with TRBJ2-5; the DNA was not compared with TRBD1, the D call given in the table. TRBV21-1 constitutes a pseudogene. This CDR3 comprises 16 residues. The CDR3 spells CASSPQTGGPGETQYF. CDR3 in DNA: TGTGCCAGCAGCCCTCAGACAGGGGGCCCGGGAGAGACCCAGTACTTC.

The chain links TRBV12-3 or TRBV12-4 to TRBJ2-5; D gene unclear. Trimming shortened V by 2 bases and J by 5 bases, and 15 bases separated the two germline ends. The CDR3 length is 15 residues. CDR3 in DNA: TGTGCCAGCAGTTTATATGGGTTTCCGCAGGAGACCCAGTACTTC. This codes for CASSLYGFPQETQYF.